This T cell receptor (beta chain) was retrieved from a study of cytomegalovirus exposure and HLA in healthy donors. Findings of the study overall: Information on immune exposure was restricted to one variable (CMV serostatus). Many donors shared some public TCRs, even though most TCR sequences were rare. What was likely a sequencing artifact was a cluster of highly shared sequence variants. A further, later analysis showed that HLA-associated TCR beta chains (compared with equally common others) were more clonally expanded.

Points on this clone: Its antigen is still unknown.

Germline V CDR1 and CDR2: MNHEY, SVGAGI. V trimming: 6 bases; J trimming: 5 bases; junction bases outside the gene matches: 10. This CDR3 comprises 15 residues. The PCR contained 60 Vbeta and 13 Jbeta primers. Here immunoSEQ multiplex PCR was the method, and the copy in TCRdb shows in-frame clones only, minus some. The sample lists 150,000 to 200,000 clones; roughly 80% were seen once. This chain uses TRBV6-5 with TRBJ2-5; 9 bases map to TRBD1. The specimen was PBMCs. The sequence derives from a female donor in good health and CMV-seronegative. The DNA for the CDR3 is TGTGCCAGCAGAACCCTCACAGGGGGCGTGGAGACCCAGTACTTC. Translating gives CASRTLTGGVETQYF.